This is a list of T cell receptor beta chains from one sample in a study of cytomegalovirus exposure and HLA in healthy donors. Profiled with immunoSEQ multiplex PCR; TCRdb holds only in-frame clones, not every one. The sample lists around 120,000 clones, 75% to 90% occurring once. Sequencing was performed on PBMCs. These receptors originate from a man aged 45-60 years in good health and CMV-seronegative. Each CDR3 is given with its conserved first and last residue. Each record gives: clone size, J gene, V gene, D gene, CDR3 DNA, CDR3 protein. D genes are given only for firm matches. Size values are once, few and many counts, or a class for expanded clones, and some rows have none.

NA | TRBJ1-3 | TRBV9 | TRBD1 | TGTGCCAGCAGCTTCCGGGACAGCTCTGGAAACACCATATATTTT | CASSFRDSSGNTIYF
NA | TRBJ2-4 | TRBV6-6 | NA | TGTGCCAGCAGTTACTCACAGGGGGGGTACATTCAGTACTTC | CASSYSQGGYIQYF
few | TRBJ2-1 | TRBV5-4 | NA | TGTGCCAGCAGGGCCACGCGACCCCCGGGTGAGCAGTTCTTC | CASRATRPPGEQFF
NA | TRBJ1-1 | TRBV27 | TRBD1 | TGTGCCAGCAGTTTCGGTAGGATCGGACAGGGCGGAACTGAAGCTTTCTTT | CASSFGRIGQGGTEAFF
NA | TRBJ1-4 | TRBV6-5 | NA | TGTGCCAGCAGTTTCACATCCCGAGGAACTAATGAAAAACTGTTTTTT | CASSFTSRGTNEKLFF
NA | TRBJ1-2 | TRBV6-1 | TRBD1 | TGTGCCAGCAGGGGACAGGGTGAGGGTGGCTACACCTTC | CASRGQGEGGYTF
NA | TRBJ2-3 | TRBV4-3 | NA | TGCGCCAGCAGCCAAGGGTTAGCGGTGCGGGCCAACACAGATACGCAGTATTTT | CASSQGLAVRANTDTQYF
NA | TRBJ1-5 | TRBV19 | TRBD1 | TGTGCCAGTAGTCCGGACAGGGCCCAGCCCCAGCATTTT | CASSPDRAQPQHF
NA | TRBJ2-7 | TRBV5-1 | NA | TGCGCCAGCAGCCCGGGCCCCGGGACAGAGCAGTACTTC | CASSPGPGTEQYF
NA | TRBJ1-5 | TRBV28 | NA | TGTGCCAGCAGAGTCGCAGGGAAGAATCAGCCCCAGCATTTT | CASRVAGKNQPQHF
NA | TRBJ2-2 | TRBV6-1 | NA | TGTGCCAGCAGTGAGGGATGGGGCCTTCTGGGGGCCGGGGAGCTGTTCTTT | CASSEGWGLLGAGELFF
NA | TRBJ2-3 | TRBV4-2 | NA | TGTGCCAGCAGCCAATATTGGACTAGCACAGATACGCAGTATTTT | CASSQYWTSTDTQYF
NA | TRBJ1-4 | TRBV4-2 | TRBD1 | TGTGCCAGCAGCCAAGTGCGGACAGGGGTTGAAAAACTGTTTTTT | CASSQVRTGVEKLFF
NA | TRBJ2-3 | TRBV2 | NA | TGTGCCAGCAAGCGCTCCTTCACAGATACGCAGTATTTT | CASKRSFTDTQYF
NA | TRBJ2-7 | TRBV5-1 | TRBD1 | TGCGCCACTCCGACAGGGGATACCTCCTACGAGCAGTACTTC | CATPTGDTSYEQYF
NA | TRBJ1-2 | TRBV5-1 | TRBD1 | TGCGCCAGCAGCAGATTTACAGGGGCCCCTAACTATGGCTACACCTTC | CASSRFTGAPNYGYTF
NA | TRBJ1-1 | TRBV5-1 | NA | TGCGCCAGCAGCTTGGAGTCCGGGGTAGCTTTCTTT | CASSLESGVAFF
NA | TRBJ2-7 | TRBV29-1 | NA | TGCAGCGTTGGGCAGGGGAACTCCTACGAGCAGTACTTC | CSVGQGNSYEQYF
NA | TRBJ2-7 | TRBV7-9 | NA | TGTGCCAGCAGCTTCCCACAGGAATTTTCCTACGAGCAGTACTTC | CASSFPQEFSYEQYF
NA | TRBJ1-4 | TRBV7-3 | TRBD1 | TGTGCCAGCAGCTCCGGCAGGGGGCGTGAAAAACTGTTTTTT | CASSSGRGREKLFF
NA | TRBJ2-1 | TRBV6-1 | NA | TGTGCCAGCAGTGAAGGGCCTCCGCTGTTTAATGAGCAGTTCTTC | CASSEGPPLFNEQFF
NA | TRBJ1-2 | TRBV7-8 | NA | TGTGCCAGCAAGCGCAGGGGAGCTAACTATGGCTACACCTTC | CASKRRGANYGYTF
NA | TRBJ1-5 | TRBV5-5 | NA | TGTGCCAGCAGCTTACAAGTGAGGGATCAGCCCCAGCATTTT | CASSLQVRDQPQHF
NA | TRBJ2-6 | TRBV7-2 | NA | TGTGCCAGCAGTGTACAGGTTCTTGGGGCCAACGTCCTGACTTTC | CASSVQVLGANVLTF
NA | TRBJ2-1 | TRBV7-9 | TRBD2 | TGTGCCACCGCTAGCGGGGCAATCTACAATGAGCAGTTCTTC | CATASGAIYNEQFF
NA | TRBJ1-1 | TRBV7-2 | TRBD1 | TGTGCCAGCAGCCGCCGGGACAGGGAAACTGAAGCTTTCTTT | CASSRRDRETEAFF
NA | TRBJ2-5 | TRBV7-9 | NA | TGTGCCAGCAGCCCCTCTCAAGAGACCCAGTACTTC | CASSPSQETQYF
NA | TRBJ2-3 | TRBV18 | NA | TGTGCCAGCTCACCACAAGGACAAAGAATGCCTTGGGATACGCAGTATTTT | CASSPQGQRMPWDTQYF
NA | TRBJ2-1 | TRBV4-3 | TRBD2 | TGCGCCAGCAGCCAAGAGTTAGGACTAGTGGGCAATGAGCAGTTCTTC | CASSQELGLVGNEQFF
few | TRBJ2-5 | TRBV5-5 | NA | TGTGCCAGCAGCTTTCGTTACCAAGAGACCCAGTACTTC | CASSFRYQETQYF
NA | TRBJ2-5 | TRBV6-5 | NA | TGTGCCACACTCAAGCCGGGACTCGGGACCCAGTACTTC | CATLKPGLGTQYF
once | TRBJ1-2 | TRBV14 | NA | TGTGCCAGCAGCCAAGATCTAGGATCTTATGGCTACACCTTC | CASSQDLGSYGYTF
NA | TRBJ1-2 | TRBV9 | NA | TGTGCCAGCAGCCCCCGACAGCTTAACTATGGCTACACCTTC | CASSPRQLNYGYTF
NA | TRBJ1-1 | TRBV30 | NA | TGTGCCTGGAGGACAGTATCTAACACTGAAGCTTTCTTT | CAWRTVSNTEAFF
NA | TRBJ1-2 | TRBV10-3 | NA | TGTGCCATCAGCCTATCAACCCCAGGGTATGGCTACACCTTC | CAISLSTPGYGYTF
NA | TRBJ1-2 | TRBV19 | TRBD1 | TGTGCCAGTAGTACCGGGACAGGAGGCGGTAGAGGCTACACCTTC | CASSTGTGGGRGYTF
NA | TRBJ2-3 | TRBV15 | NA | TGTGCCACCAGCAGAGAGGGCCTCACAGATACGCAGTATTTT | CATSREGLTDTQYF
NA | TRBJ2-2 | TRBV7-2 | NA | TGTGCCAGCACCTTAGCCGCGAACACCGGGGAGCTGTTTTTT | CASTLAANTGELFF
NA | TRBJ2-7 | TRBV27 | TRBD2 | TGTGCCAGCAGTATCGCGACTAGCGGAAACTACGAGCAGTACTTC | CASSIATSGNYEQYF
NA | TRBJ2-1 | TRBV6-5 | NA | TGTGCCAGCAGTTACGGTGAGACCTACAATGAGCAGTTCTTC | CASSYGETYNEQFF
NA | TRBJ1-1 | TRBV18 | TRBD1 | TGTGCCAGCTCATCACACTCGATATCAGGGGGCCATGTTGAAGCTTTCTTT | CASSSHSISGGHVEAFF
NA | TRBJ2-4 | TRBV9 | NA | TGTGCCAGCAGCGGGAGTGGTTCCAAAAACATTCAGTACTTC | CASSGSGSKNIQYF